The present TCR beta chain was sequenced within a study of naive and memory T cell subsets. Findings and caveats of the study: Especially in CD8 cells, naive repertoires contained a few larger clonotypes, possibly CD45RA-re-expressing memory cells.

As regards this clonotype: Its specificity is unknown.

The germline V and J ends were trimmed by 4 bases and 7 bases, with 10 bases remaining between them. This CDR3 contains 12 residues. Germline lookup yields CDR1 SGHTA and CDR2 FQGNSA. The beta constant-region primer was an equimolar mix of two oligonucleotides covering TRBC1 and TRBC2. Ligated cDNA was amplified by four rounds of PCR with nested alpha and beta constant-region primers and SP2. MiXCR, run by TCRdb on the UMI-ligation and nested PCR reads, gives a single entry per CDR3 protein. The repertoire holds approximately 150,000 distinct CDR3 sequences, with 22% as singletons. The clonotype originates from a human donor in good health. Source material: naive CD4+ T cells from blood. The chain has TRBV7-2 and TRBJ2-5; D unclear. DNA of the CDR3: TGTGCCAGCAGCTCCCCTTTCGGGACCCAGTACTTC. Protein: CASSSPFGTQYF.